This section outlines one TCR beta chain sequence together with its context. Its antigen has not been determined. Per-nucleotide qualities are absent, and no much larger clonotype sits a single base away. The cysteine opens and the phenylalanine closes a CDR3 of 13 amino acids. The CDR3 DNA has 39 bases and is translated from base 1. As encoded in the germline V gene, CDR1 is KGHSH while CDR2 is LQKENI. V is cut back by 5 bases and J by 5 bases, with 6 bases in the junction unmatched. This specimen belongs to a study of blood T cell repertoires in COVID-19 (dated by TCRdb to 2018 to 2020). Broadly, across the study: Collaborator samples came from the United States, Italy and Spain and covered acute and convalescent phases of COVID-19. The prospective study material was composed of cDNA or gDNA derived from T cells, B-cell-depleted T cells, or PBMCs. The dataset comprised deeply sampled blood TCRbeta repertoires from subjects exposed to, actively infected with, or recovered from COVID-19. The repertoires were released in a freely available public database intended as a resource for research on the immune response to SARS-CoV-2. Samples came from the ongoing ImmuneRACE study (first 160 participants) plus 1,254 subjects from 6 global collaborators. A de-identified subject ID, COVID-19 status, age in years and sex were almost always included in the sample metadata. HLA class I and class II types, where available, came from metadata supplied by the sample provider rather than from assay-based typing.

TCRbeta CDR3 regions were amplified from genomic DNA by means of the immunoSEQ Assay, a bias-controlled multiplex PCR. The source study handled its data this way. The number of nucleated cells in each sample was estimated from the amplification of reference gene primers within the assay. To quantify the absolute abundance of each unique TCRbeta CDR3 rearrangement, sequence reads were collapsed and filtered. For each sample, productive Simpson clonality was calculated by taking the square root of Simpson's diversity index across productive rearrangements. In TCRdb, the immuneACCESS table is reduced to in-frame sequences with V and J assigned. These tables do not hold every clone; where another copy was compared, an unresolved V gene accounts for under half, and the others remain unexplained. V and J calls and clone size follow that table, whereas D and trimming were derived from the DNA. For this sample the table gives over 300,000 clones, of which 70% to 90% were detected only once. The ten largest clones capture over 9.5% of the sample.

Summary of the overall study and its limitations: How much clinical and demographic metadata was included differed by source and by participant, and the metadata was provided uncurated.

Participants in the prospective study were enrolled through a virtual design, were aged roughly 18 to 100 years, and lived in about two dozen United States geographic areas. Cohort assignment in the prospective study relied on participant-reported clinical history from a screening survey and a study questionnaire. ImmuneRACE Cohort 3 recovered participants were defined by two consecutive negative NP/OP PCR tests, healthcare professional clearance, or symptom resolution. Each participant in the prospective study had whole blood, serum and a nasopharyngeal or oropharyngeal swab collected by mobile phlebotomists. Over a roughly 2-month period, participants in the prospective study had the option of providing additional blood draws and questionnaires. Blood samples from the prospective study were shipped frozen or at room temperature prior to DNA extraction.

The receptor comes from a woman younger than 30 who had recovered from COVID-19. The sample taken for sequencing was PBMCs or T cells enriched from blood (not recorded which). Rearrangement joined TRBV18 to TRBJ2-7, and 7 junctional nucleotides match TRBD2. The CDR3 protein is CASSTGEGNEQYF. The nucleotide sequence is TGTGCCAGCTCAACCGGGGAGGGTAACGAGCAGTACTTC.